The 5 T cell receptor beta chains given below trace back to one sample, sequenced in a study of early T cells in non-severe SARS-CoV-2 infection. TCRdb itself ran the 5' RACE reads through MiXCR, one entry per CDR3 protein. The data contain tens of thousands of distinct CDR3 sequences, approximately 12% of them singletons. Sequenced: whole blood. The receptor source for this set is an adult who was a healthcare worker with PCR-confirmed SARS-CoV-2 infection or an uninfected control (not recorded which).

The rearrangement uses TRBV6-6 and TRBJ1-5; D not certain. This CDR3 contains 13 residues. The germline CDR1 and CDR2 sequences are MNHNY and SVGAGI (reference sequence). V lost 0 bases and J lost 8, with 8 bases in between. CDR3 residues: CASSYSNGEPQHF. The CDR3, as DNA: TGTGCCAGCAGTTACTCGAATGGTGAGCCCCAGCATTTT.

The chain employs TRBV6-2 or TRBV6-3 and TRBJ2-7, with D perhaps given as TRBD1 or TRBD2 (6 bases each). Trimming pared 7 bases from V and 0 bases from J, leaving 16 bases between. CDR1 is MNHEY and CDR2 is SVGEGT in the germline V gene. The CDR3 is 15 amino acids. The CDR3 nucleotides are TGTGCCAGCAACCGGGGGCCCCAGAGCTCCTACGAGCAGTACTTC. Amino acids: CASNRGPQSSYEQYF.

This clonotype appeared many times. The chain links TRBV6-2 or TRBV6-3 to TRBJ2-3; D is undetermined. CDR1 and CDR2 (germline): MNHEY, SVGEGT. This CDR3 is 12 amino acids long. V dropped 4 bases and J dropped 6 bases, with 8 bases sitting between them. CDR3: CASSSLRDTQYF. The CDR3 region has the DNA TGTGCCAGCAGTTCGCTCCGGGATACGCAGTATTTT.

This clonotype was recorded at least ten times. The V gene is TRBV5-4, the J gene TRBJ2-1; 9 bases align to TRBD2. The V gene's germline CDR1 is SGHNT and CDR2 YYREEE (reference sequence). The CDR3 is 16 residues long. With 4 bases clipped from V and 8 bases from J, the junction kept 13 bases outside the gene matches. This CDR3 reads CASSPAPGLASDEQFF. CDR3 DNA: TGTGCCAGCAGCCCGGCCCCGGGACTAGCTTCTGATGAGCAGTTCTTC.

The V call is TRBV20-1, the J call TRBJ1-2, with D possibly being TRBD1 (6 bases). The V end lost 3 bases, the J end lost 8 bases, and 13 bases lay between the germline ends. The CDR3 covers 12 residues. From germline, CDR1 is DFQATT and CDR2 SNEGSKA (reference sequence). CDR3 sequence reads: CSARTGTKGYTF. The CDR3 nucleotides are TGCAGTGCTAGGACCGGGACAAAGGGCTACACCTTC.